A single sample is the source of the 14 T cell receptor beta chains below, sequenced in a study of cytomegalovirus exposure and HLA in healthy donors. PCR primers comprised 60 Vbeta and 13 Jbeta primers. Generated by immunoSEQ multiplex PCR, the TCRdb table keeps only in-frame clones and is missing some. The sample lists under 100,000 clones, 76% seen once, with around 2.9% in the top ten. The sample was PBMCs. The receptors originated from a man aged 35-49 years in good health and CMV-seronegative.

The V gene is TRBV27, the J gene TRBJ2-1; D not certain. Trimming removed 5 bases from V and 6 bases from J, with 14 bases in between. The germline V gene encodes CDR1 MNHEY and CDR2 SMNVEV (reference sequence). The CDR3 sequence is 14 residues long. The CDR3 region has the DNA TGTGCCAGCAGTGACCTGTACTATTTCAATGAGCAGTTCTTC. Its protein is CASSDLYYFNEQFF.

The CDR3 nucleotides read TGTGCCAGCAGCTCGACAGAGTTATTTGGCTACACCTTC. Its translation: CASSSTELFGYTF. This sequence joins TRBV7-8 and TRBJ1-2; weak D call: TRBD1 (5 bases). The CDR3 spans 13 residues. V lost 4 bases and J 7 bases, leaving 13 bases between the germline ends. CDR1 SGHVS and CDR2 FQNEAQ come from the germline V gene.

This clone was seen just once. The rearrangement joins TRBV9 to TRBJ2-7, with D perhaps TRBD2 (5 bases). This CDR3 has 13 residues. Trimming removed 4 bases at V and 6 bases at J, with 14 bases between. Germline V CDR1 and CDR2: SGDLS, YYNGEE. This CDR3 is CASSITSAREQYF. CDR3 DNA: TGTGCCAGCAGCATCACTAGTGCACGCGAGCAGTACTTC.

This chain joins TRBV19 and TRBJ2-7; 10 bases fit TRBD2. This CDR3 is 14 amino acids long. V gave up 5 bases and J gave up 3 bases; unmatched junction bases: 4. Germline V gives CDR1 LNHDA, CDR2 SQIVND (reference sequence). CDR3 bases: TGTGCCAGTAGTGCGATAGCGGGGGGCTACGAGCAGTACTTC. This gives the protein CASSAIAGGYEQYF.

V is TRBV19 and J is TRBJ1-1, with 7 bases fitting TRBD1. The J segment lost 6 bases and the V segment lost 6 bases, leaving 10 bases of the junction unmatched. This CDR3 contains 14 residues. Germline CDR1 reads LNHDA; CDR2 reads SQIVND (reference sequence). The CDR3 DNA is TGTGCCAGTAGCTTAATACAGGGGTCCTCTGAAGCTTTCTTT. Its protein product is CASSLIQGSSEAFF.

The table lists this clone with a count of one. The chain is built from TRBV5-5 and TRBJ2-6; TRBD1 agrees at 9 bases. From germline, CDR1 is SGHKS and CDR2 YYEKEE (reference sequence). Unmatched junction bases numbered 5, after V lost 4 bases and J lost 3 bases. CDR3 size: 16 residues. This CDR3 is CASSETGGGGANVLTF. The CDR3 nucleotides are TGTGCCAGCAGCGAGACAGGGGGGGGTGGGGCCAACGTCCTGACTTTC.

This clone was recorded once. This chain uses TRBV19 with TRBJ1-5, with a tentative D call TRBD1 (6 bases). CDR1 is LNHDA, CDR2 SQIVND, per germline (reference sequence). Trimming cost V 4 bases and J 3 bases, with 10 bases left between them. The CDR3 is 14 residues long. DNA of the CDR3: TGTGCCAGTAGTACAGGACAGTACAATCAGCCCCAGCATTTT. Translating it yields CASSTGQYNQPQHF. Drawing the rest from reference TRBV19 and TRBJ1-5, the complete variable domain is DGGITQSPKYLFRKEGQNVTLSCEQNLNHDAMYWYRQDPGQGLRLIYYSQIVNDFQKGDIAEGYSVSREKKESFPLTVTSAQKNPTAFYLCASSTGQYNQPQHFGDGTRLSIL.

J is TRBJ1-1 and V is TRBV27, with 9 bases fitting TRBD1. Germline V CDR1 and CDR2: MNHEY, SMNVEV (reference sequence). Trimming removed 5 bases from V and 1 base from J; junction bases left unmatched: 5. The CDR3 loop spans 15 amino acids. This chain's CDR3 is CASSPSDRGNTEAFF. DNA of the CDR3: TGTGCCAGCAGTCCCTCGGACAGGGGGAACACTGAAGCTTTCTTT.

The rearrangement uses TRBV7-9 and TRBJ2-5; the D gene is possibly TRBD1 (5 bases). The ends were cut back, 5 bases at V and 5 bases at J, with 21 bases in the middle. CDR3 size: 16 residues. The V gene's germline CDR1 is SEHNR and CDR2 FQNEAQ (reference sequence). In nucleotides, the CDR3 is TGTGCCAGCAGCCTCCCGGACCTCCTCGCAGGGGAGACCCAGTACTTC. Encoded protein: CASSLPDLLAGETQYF.

This rearrangement joins TRBV2 to TRBJ2-1, with 12 bases matching TRBD1. Germline V gene sequence: CDR1 SNHLY, CDR2 FYNNEI. This CDR3 contains 17 residues. With V trimmed by 7 bases and J by 6 bases, 13 bases remained unmatched. The DNA of the CDR3 is TGTGCCAGCACGATCTTACCCCGGGACAGGGGGCCCAATGAGCAGTTCTTC. This translates into CASTILPRDRGPNEQFF.

The J gene is TRBJ1-1, the V gene TRBV30, with no clear D. Germline CDR1 and CDR2: GTSNPN and SVGIG (reference sequence). V was clipped by 4 bases and J by 0 bases, with 6 bases between them. CDR3 size: 12 residues. CDR3 region: CAWTTMNTEAFF. CDR3 in DNA: TGTGCCTGGACGACAATGAACACTGAAGCTTTCTTT. Drawing the rest from reference TRBV30 and TRBJ1-1, the complete variable domain is SQTIHQWPATLVQPVGSPLSLECTVEGTSNPNLYWYRQAAGRGLQLLFYSVGIGQISSEVPQNLSASRPQDRQFILSSKKLLLSDSGFYLCAWTTMNTEAFFGQGTRLTVV.

This chain uses TRBV9 with TRBJ2-5; D might be TRBD2 (6 bases). Trimming left V 7 bases short and J 1 base short, with 17 bases between. CDR1 and CDR2 (germline): SGDLS, YYNGEE. The CDR3 has 15 amino acids. The CDR3 loop is CASGESSGFQETQYF. The CDR3 DNA follows: TGTGCCAGCGGGGAGAGTAGCGGATTCCAAGAGACCCAGTACTTC.

This chain links TRBV6-5 with TRBJ2-2; 10 nucleotides agree with TRBD1. There are 15 residues in the CDR3. In germline, CDR1 is MNHEY, CDR2 SVGAGI. V lost 6 bases to trimming and J lost 2 bases; unmatched junction nucleotides: 3. CDR3 in DNA: TGTGCCAGCAGCCGGACAGGGGGAAACACCGGGGAGCTGTTTTTT. Translating it yields CASSRTGGNTGELFF.

The V and J genes are TRBV27 and TRBJ2-7, with 9 bases identical to TRBD2. V gave up 6 bases and J gave up 6 bases; unmatched junction bases: 6. This CDR3 contains 13 residues. Germline CDR1 reads MNHEY; CDR2 reads SMNVEV (reference sequence). The CDR3 protein is CASSYETSGEQYF. CDR3 sequence (DNA): TGTGCCAGCAGCTATGAGACTAGCGGCGAGCAGTACTTC.